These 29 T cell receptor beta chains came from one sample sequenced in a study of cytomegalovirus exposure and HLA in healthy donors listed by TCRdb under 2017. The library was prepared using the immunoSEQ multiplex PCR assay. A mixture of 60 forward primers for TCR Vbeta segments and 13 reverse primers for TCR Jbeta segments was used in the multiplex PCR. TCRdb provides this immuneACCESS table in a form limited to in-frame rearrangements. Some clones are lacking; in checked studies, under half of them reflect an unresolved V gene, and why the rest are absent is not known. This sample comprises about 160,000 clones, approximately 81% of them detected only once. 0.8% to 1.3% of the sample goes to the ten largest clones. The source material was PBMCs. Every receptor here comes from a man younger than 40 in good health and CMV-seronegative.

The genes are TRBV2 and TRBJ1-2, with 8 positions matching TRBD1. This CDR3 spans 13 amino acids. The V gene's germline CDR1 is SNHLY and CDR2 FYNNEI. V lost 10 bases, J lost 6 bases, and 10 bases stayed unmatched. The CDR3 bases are TGTGCCACCTGGACAGGGACCTCGAATGGCTACACCTTC. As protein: CATWTGTSNGYTF.

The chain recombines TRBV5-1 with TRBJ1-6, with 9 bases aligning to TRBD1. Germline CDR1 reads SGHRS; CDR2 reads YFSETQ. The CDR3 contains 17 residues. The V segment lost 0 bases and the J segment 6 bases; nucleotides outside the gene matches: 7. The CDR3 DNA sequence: TGCGCCAGCAGCTTGGCGGACAGGGGCGCTAGTAATTCACCCCTCCACTTT. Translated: CASSLADRGASNSPLHF.

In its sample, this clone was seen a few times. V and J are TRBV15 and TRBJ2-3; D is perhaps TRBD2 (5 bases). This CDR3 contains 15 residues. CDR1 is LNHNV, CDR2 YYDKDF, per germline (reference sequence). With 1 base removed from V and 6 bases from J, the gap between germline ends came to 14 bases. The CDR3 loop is CATSRAGQRGDTQYF. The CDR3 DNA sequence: TGTGCCACCAGCAGAGCCGGCCAGAGAGGGGATACGCAGTATTTT. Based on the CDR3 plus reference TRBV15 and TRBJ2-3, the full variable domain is DAMVIQNPRYQVTQFGKPVTLSCSQTLNHNVMYWYQQKSSQAPKLLFHYYDKDFNNEADTPDNFQSRRPNTSFCFLDIRSPGLGDTAMYLCATSRAGQRGDTQYFGPGTRLTVL.

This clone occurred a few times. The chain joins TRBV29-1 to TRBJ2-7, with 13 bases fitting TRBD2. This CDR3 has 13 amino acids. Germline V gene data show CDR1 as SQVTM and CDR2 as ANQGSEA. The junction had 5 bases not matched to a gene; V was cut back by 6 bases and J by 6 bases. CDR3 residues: CSVGLAGTSEQYF. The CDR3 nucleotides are TGCAGCGTGGGACTAGCGGGAACCTCCGAGCAGTACTTC.

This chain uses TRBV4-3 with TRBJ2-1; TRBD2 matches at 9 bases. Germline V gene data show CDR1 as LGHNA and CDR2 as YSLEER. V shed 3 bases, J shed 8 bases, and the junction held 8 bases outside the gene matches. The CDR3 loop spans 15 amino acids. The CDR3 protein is CASSQTAGGGHEQFF. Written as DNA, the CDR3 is TGCGCCAGCAGCCAGACTGCGGGAGGGGGGCATGAGCAGTTCTTC.

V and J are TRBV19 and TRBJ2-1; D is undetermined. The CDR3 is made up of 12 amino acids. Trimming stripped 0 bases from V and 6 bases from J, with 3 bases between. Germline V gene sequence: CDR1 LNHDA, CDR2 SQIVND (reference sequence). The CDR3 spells CASSIDRNEQFF. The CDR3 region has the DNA TGTGCCAGTAGTATAGACCGCAATGAGCAGTTCTTC. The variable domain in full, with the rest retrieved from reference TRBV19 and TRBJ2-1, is DGGITQSPKYLFRKEGQNVTLSCEQNLNHDAMYWYRQDPGQGLRLIYYSQIVNDFQKGDIAEGYSVSREKKESFPLTVTSAQKNPTAFYLCASSIDRNEQFFGPGTRLTVL.

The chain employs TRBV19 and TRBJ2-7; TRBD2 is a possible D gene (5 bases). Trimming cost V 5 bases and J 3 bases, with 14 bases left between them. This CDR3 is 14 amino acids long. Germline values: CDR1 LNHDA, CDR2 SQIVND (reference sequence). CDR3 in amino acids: CASSSRGEFYEQYF. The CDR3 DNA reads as TGTGCCAGTAGTTCTCGGGGAGAATTCTACGAGCAGTACTTC.

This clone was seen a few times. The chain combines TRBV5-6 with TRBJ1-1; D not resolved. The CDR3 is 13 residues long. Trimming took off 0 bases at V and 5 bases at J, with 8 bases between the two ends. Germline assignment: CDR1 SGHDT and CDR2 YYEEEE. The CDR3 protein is CASSLDRKTEAFF. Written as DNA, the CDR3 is TGTGCCAGCAGCTTGGACAGAAAAACTGAAGCTTTCTTT.

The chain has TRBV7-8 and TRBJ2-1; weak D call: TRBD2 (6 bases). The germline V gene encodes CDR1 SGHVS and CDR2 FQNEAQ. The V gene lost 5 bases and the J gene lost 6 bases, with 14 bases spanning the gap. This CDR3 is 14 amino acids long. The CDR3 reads CASSPRTIGNEQFF. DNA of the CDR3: TGTGCCAGCAGCCCTCGGACTATCGGCAATGAGCAGTTCTTC.

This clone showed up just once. The CDR3 coding sequence is TGTGCCAGCAGCTCTCCGACGGGCCTGTCCCCCAGGGGGCCAGATACGCAGTATTTT. As protein: CASSSPTGLSPRGPDTQYF. The V gene is TRBV7-9, the J gene TRBJ2-3, with 8 nucleotides matching TRBD1. V lost 4 bases, J lost 4 bases, and 19 bases stayed unmatched. The CDR3 extends over 19 amino acids. Looked up from germline, CDR1 is SEHNR and CDR2 is FQNEAQ (reference sequence).

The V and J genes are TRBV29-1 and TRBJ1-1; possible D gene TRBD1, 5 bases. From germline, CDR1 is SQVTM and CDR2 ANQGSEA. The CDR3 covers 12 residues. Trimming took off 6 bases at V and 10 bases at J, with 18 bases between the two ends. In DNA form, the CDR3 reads TGCAGCGTCGGAGGGGACGCGTTAGTAGCTTTCTTT. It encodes CSVGGDALVAFF.

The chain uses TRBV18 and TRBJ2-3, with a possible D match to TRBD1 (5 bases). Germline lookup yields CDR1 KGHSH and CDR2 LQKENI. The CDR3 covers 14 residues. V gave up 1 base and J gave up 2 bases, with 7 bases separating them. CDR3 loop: CASSPLTDTDTQYF. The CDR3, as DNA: TGTGCCAGCTCACCACTGACAGACACAGATACGCAGTATTTT.

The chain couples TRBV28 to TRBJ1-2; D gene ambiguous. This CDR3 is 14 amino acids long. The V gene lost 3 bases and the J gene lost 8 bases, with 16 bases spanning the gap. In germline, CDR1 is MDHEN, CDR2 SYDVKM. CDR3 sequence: CASSLTFRDRGYTF. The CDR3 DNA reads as TGTGCCAGCAGTTTGACCTTCCGGGATCGGGGCTACACCTTC.

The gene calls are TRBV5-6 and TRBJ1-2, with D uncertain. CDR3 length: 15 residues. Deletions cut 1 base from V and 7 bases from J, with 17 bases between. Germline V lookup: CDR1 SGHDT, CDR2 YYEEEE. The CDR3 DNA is TGTGCCAGCAGCTTGTCTGTACAAAATCTCTTTGGCTACACCTTC. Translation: CASSLSVQNLFGYTF.

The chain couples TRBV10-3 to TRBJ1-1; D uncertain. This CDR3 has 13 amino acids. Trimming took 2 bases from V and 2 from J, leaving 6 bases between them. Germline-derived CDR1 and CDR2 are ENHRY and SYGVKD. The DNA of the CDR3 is TGTGCCATCAGTGAGGGGAGAAACACTGAAGCTTTCTTT. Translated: CAISEGRNTEAFF.

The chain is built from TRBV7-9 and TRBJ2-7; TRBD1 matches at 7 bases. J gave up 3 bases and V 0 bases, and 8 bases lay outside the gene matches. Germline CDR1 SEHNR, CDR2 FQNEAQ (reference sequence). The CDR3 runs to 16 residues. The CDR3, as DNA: TGTGCCAGCAGCTTAGCTCCGGGGACAGAACACTACGAGCAGTACTTC. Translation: CASSLAPGTEHYEQYF.

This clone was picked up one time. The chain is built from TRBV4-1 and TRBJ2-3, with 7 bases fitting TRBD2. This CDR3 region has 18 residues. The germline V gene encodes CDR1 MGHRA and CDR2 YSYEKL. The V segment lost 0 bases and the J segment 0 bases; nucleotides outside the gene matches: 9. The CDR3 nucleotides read TGCGCCAGCAGCCAAGAAGCGCGCGGGAGATCTAGCACAGATACGCAGTATTTT. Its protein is CASSQEARGRSSTDTQYF.

This chain's CDR3 is CASSQGGALNEKLFF. CDR3 in DNA: TGTGCCAGCAGCCAAGGGGGAGCCCTTAATGAAAAACTGTTTTTT. The V and J genes are TRBV7-2 and TRBJ1-4, with a possible D match to TRBD1 (6 bases). With 5 bases removed from V and 4 bases from J, the gap between germline ends came to 14 bases. Per germline, CDR1 SGHTA and CDR2 FQGNSA. The CDR3 extends over 15 amino acids. The full variable domain, in which reference TRBV7-2 and TRBJ1-4 provide the parts outside the CDR3, is GAGVSQSPSNKVTEKGKDVELRCDPISGHTALYWYRQSLGQGLEFLIYFQGNSAPDKSGLPSDRFSAERTGGSVSTLTIQRTQQEDSAVYLCASSQGGALNEKLFFGSGTQLSVL.

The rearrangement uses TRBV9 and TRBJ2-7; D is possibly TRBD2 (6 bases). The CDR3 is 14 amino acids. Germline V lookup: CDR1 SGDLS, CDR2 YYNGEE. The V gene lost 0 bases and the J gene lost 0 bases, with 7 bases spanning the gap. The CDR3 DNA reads TGTGCCAGCAGCGTAGAGGGAGGCTCCTACGAGCAGTACTTC. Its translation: CASSVEGGSYEQYF.

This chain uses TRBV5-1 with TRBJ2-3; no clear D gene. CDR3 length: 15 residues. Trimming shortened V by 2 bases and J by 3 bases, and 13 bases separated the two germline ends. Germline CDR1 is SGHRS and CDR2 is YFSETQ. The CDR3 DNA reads TGCGCCAGCAGCTTCGTTGGTCAGAAAACAGATACGCAGTATTTT. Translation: CASSFVGQKTDTQYF. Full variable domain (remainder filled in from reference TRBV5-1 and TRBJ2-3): KAGVTQTPRYLIKTRGQQVTLSCSPISGHRSVSWYQQTPGQGLQFLFEYFSETQRNKGNFPGRFSGRQFSNSRSEMNVSTLELGDSALYLCASSFVGQKTDTQYFGPGTRLTVL.

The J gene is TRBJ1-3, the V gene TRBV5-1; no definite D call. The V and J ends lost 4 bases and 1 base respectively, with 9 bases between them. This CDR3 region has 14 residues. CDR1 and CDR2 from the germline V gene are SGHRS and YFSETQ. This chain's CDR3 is CASSPTESGNTIYF. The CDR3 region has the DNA TGCGCCAGCAGCCCCACAGAATCTGGAAACACCATATATTTT.

The CDR3 coding sequence is TGTGCCTGGAGTGTACCCAGGACTTGGTCCTACGAGCAGTACTTC. Amino acids: CAWSVPRTWSYEQYF. This sequence joins TRBV30 and TRBJ2-7; a possible D gene is TRBD2 (5 bases). Germline V lookup: CDR1 GTSNPN, CDR2 SVGIG (reference sequence). V was clipped by 0 bases and J by 1 base, with 13 bases between them. The CDR3 spans 15 residues. Combining the CDR3 with reference TRBV30 and TRBJ2-7 gives the whole variable domain SQTIHQWPATLVQPVGSPLSLECTVEGTSNPNLYWYRQAAGRGLQLLFYSVGIGQISSEVPQNLSASRPQDRQFILSSKKLLLSDSGFYLCAWSVPRTWSYEQYFGPGTRLTVT.

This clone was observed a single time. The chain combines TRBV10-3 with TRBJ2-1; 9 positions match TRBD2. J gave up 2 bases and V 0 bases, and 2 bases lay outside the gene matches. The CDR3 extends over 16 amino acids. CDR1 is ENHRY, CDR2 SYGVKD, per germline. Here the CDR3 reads CAISESGLATYNEQFF. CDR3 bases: TGTGCCATCAGTGAGTCGGGACTAGCCACCTACAATGAGCAGTTCTTC.

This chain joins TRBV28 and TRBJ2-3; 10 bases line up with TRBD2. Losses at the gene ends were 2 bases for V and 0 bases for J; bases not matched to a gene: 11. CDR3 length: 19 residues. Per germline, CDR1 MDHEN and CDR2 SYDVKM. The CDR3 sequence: CASSLIRLAGAGSTDTQYF. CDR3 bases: TGTGCCAGCAGTTTAATTCGTCTAGCGGGGGCCGGGAGCACAGATACGCAGTATTTT.

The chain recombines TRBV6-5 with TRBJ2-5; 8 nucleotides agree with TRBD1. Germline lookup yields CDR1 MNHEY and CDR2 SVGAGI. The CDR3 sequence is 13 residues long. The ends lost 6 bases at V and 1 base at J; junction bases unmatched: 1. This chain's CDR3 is CASRDRAQETQYF. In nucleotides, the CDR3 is TGTGCCAGCAGGGACAGGGCCCAAGAGACCCAGTACTTC.

DNA of the CDR3: TGTGCCAGCAGCTTTCGAGAGGGGGCCTTCTACAATGAGCAGTTCTTC. Protein sequence: CASSFREGAFYNEQFF. This chain uses TRBV7-6 with TRBJ2-1; 7 bases line up with TRBD1. This CDR3 contains 16 residues. Germline V gives CDR1 SGHVS, CDR2 FNYEAQ. J gave up 3 bases and V 3 bases, and 8 bases lay outside the gene matches.

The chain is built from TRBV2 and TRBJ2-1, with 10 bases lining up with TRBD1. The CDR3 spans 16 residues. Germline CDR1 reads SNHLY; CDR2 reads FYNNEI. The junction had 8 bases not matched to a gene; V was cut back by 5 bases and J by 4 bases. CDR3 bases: TGTGCCAGCAGTTCCGGGACAGGGGTCTCTTACAATGAGCAGTTCTTC. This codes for CASSSGTGVSYNEQFF.

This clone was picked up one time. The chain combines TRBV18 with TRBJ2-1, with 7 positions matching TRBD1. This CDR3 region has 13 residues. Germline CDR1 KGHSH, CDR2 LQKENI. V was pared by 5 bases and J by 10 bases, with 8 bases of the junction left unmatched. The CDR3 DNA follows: TGTGCCAGCTCAACGTCCCTACAGGGGGAGCAGTTCTTC. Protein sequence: CASSTSLQGEQFF. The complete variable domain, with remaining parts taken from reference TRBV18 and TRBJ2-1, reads NAGVMQNPRHLVRRRGQEARLRCSPMKGHSHVYWYRQLPEEGLKFMVYLQKENIIDESGMPKERFSAEFPKEGPSILRIQQVVRGDSAAYFCASSTSLQGEQFFGPGTRLTVL.

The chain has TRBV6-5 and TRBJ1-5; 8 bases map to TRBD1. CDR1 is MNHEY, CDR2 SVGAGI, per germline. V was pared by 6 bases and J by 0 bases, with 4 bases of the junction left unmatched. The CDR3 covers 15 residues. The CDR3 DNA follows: TGTGCCAGCAGCCCCACAGGGGGTAGCAATCAGCCCCAGCATTTT. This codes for CASSPTGGSNQPQHF.